This T cell receptor beta chain appears in the sequencing data of a study of T cells after posttransplantation cyclophosphamide (dated by TCRdb to 2016 to 2017). In terms of the full investigation: Using TRB sequencing, the study followed how the T cell repertoire rebuilt after myeloablative bone marrow transplantation with posttransplantation cyclophosphamide given as GVHD prophylaxis. Samples from approximately 37 PTCy-treated patients, along with samples from some 15 of their related bone marrow donors, underwent antigen receptor sequencing. Blood from every one of the 30 to 35 PTCy patients who had 1-year posttransplant specimens underwent TRB sequencing. In 3 patients, up to 3 additional blood samples taken between 2 and 5.2 years after transplant also underwent TRB sequencing, as did pretransplant blood from a handful of patients. Because TRA and TRB clonality were tightly correlated in fewer than ten samples, subsequent TCR analyses were focused on TRB only. Public TRB sequences were searched against a database of over 3,600 sequences associated with responses to pathogens, tumor antigens, self-antigens and alloantigens. What the authors observed across the whole study: The TRB repertoires of T cells infiltrating skin or the GI tract showed only limited overlap with the TRB repertoires found in blood. Across 35 to 55 patients, TRB clonality was highly associated with recipient CMV seropositivity and CMV reactivation, and diversity in PTCy patients was similar to diversity in CNI/methotrexate controls. Donor-recipient similarity was low at 1-2 months but rose over the first year, and later blood repertoires were often dominated by donor CD8+ memory clones.

Genomic DNA was used for TRB sequencing, which was performed with the immunoSEQ assay at survey resolution or with the hsTCRB kit. The authors processed their data as follows. The immunoSEQ software was used for initial read processing, and the LymphoSeq R package was used for repertoire analyses. For each TRB dataset, clonality was calculated as 1 minus normalized Shannon entropy, and the Gini coefficient was computed as well. Phenotypes of unsorted samples were inferred by mapping TRB sequences from sorted subsets of the recipient or donor onto unsorted samples of the same recipient. Not all clones reach the TCRdb copy of this immuneACCESS table, which keeps in-frame sequences only. Checked studies attribute under half of the gap to unresolved V genes and leave the rest unexplained. That table furnishes V, J and clone size, whereas the DNA furnished D and trimming. Here the sample has some 21,000 clones; about 86% occur a single time. The ten largest make up less than 2.5% of the sample.

The control group consisted of ten to eleven patients who received myeloablative marrow transplants with methotrexate plus a calcineurin inhibitor and who were sampled 1 year after transplant. Mononuclear cells from peripheral blood and bone marrow were separated by Ficoll-Hypaque density centrifugation and then cryopreserved. V is cut by 3 bases and J by 1 base, and the space between the germline ends is 10 bases. The CDR3, cysteine through phenylalanine, is 14 amino acids long. Just the 42-base CDR3 DNA is kept, in frame starting at base 1. According to the germline V gene, CDR1 reads SGHTA and CDR2 reads FQGNSA. Regarding this clone: The antigen this receptor binds is unknown. The record has no base qualities; no much larger clone is one base away.

The sequence links TRBV7-2 to TRBJ2-7, with no D gene named confidently. Sequenced material: PBMCs, taken 350 to 400 days after allogeneic stem cell transplant with calcineurin inhibitor and methotrexate. The receptor was isolated from a female patient in her 30s who received an allogeneic stem cell transplant from an unrelated donor, was CMV-positive, and had acute and chronic GVHD. The graft donor may be the source of some T cells after a transplant. The nucleotide sequence reads TGTGCCAGCAGCTTGTTTATACAGTCCTACGAGCAGTACTTC. This translates into CASSLFIQSYEQYF.